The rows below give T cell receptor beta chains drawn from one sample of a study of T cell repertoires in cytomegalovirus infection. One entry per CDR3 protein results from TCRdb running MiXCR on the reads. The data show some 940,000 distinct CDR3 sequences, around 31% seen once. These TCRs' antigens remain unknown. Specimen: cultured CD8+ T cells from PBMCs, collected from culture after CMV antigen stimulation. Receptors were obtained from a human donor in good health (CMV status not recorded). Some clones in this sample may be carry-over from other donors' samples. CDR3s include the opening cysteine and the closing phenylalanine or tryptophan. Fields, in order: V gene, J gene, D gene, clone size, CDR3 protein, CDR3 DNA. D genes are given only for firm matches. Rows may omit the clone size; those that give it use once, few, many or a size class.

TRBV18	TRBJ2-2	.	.	CASSPEGANTGELFF	TGTGCCAGCTCACCAGAGGGGGCGAACACCGGGGAGCTGTTTTTT
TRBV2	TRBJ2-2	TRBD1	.	CASSDVQGAAGELFF	TGTGCCAGCAGTGACGTCCAGGGGGCAGCTGGGGAGCTGTTTTTT
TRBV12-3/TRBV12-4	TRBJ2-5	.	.	CASRTLGRGQETQYF	TGTGCCAGCAGGACCCTTGGGAGGGGGCAAGAGACCCAGTACTTC
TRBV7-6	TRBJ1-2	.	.	CASLNVVAYGYTF	TGTGCCAGTCTAAATGTCGTCGCCTATGGCTACACCTTC
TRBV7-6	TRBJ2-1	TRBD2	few	CASSSPKASGESYNEQFF	TGTGCCAGCAGCTCCCCTAAGGCTAGCGGGGAATCCTACAATGAGCAGTTCTTC
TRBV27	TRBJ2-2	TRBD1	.	CASSFRGLDTGELFF	TGTGCCAGCAGTTTCAGGGGGCTCGACACCGGGGAGCTGTTTTTT
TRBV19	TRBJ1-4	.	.	CASSSTLMTAFSTNEKLFF	TGTGCCAGTAGCAGTACCCTAATGACAGCCTTCTCAACTAATGAAAAACTGTTTTTT
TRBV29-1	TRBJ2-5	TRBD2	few	CSVEEVAGKETQYF	TGCAGCGTTGAGGAAGTAGCGGGGAAAGAGACCCAGTACTTC
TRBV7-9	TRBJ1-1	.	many	CASSLESGVENTEAFF	TGTGCCAGCAGCTTAGAGTCAGGGGTTGAGAACACTGAAGCTTTCTTT
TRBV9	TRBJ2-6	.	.	CASSGAWRTGANVLTF	TGTGCCAGCAGCGGAGCTTGGAGGACTGGGGCCAACGTCCTGACTTTC
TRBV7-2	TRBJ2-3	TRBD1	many	CASSQRDSSTDTQYF	TGTGCCAGCAGCCAACGGGACAGCAGCACAGATACGCAGTATTTT
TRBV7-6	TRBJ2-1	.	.	CASSERDNYNEQFF	TGTGCCAGCAGCGAACGGGACAACTACAATGAGCAGTTCTTC
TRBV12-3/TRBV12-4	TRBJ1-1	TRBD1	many	CASSGQGNTEAFF	TGTGCCAGCAGCGGACAGGGGAACACTGAAGCTTTCTTT
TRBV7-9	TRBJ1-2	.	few	CASSLRGTKDYGYTF	TGTGCCAGCAGCTTAAGGGGCACTAAGGACTATGGCTACACCTTC
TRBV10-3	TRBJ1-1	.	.	CASAGEGYEAFF	TGTGCCAGCGCGGGTGAAGGTTATGAAGCTTTCTTT
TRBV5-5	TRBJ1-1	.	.	CASSLVTSPEAFF	TGTGCCAGCAGCTTGGTTACTTCCCCTGAAGCTTTCTTT
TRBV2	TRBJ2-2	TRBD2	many	CASRGRELFF	TGTGCCAGCAGGGGGAGGGAACTGTTTTTT
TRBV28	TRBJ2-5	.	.	CASRLRAKGETQYF	TGTGCCAGCAGGCTCCGGGCCAAGGGAGAGACCCAGTACTTC
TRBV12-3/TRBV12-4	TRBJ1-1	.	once	CASSYQGQLNTEAFF	TGTGCCAGCAGTTATCAGGGACAATTGAACACTGAAGCTTTCTTT
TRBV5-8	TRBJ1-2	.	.	CASSLWDGYTF	TGTGCCAGCAGCTTGTGGGATGGCTACACCTTC
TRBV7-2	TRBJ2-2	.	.	CASSFSGTLFF	TGTGCCAGCAGCTTTTCCGGGACACTGTTTTTT
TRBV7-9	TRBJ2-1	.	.	CASSLALRAGTFF	TGTGCCAGCAGCTTAGCTCTAAGGGCAGGGACGTTCTTC
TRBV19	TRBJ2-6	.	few	CASSQGTSGANVLTF	TGTGCCAGTAGTCAAGGGACATCAGGGGCCAACGTCCTGACTTTC
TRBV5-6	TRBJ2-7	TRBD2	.	CASSPGGTAGGDEQYF	TGTGCCAGCAGCCCGGGGGGGACGGCCGGTGGGGACGAGCAGTACTTC
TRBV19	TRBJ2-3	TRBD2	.	CATGTSGASTDTQYF	TGTGCCACAGGGACTAGCGGGGCTAGCACAGATACGCAGTATTTT
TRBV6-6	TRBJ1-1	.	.	CASSYPLGMNTEAFF	TGTGCCAGCAGTTACCCTCTGGGTATGAACACTGAAGCTTTCTTT
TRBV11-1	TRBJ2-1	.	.	CASSFPLGSIEQFF	TGTGCCAGCAGCTTTCCTCTGGGGTCCATCGAGCAGTTCTTC
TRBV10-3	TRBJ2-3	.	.	CAIRTPRGSTDTQYF	TGTGCCATACGCACCCCCCGGGGCAGCACAGATACGCAGTATTTT
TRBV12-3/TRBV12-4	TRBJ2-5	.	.	CASSFGGLQETQYF	TGTGCCAGCAGTTTCGGAGGGCTACAAGAGACCCAGTACTTC
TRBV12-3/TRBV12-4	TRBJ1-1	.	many	CASSLVLLEDTEAFF	TGTGCCAGCAGTTTGGTACTCCTGGAGGACACTGAAGCTTTCTTT
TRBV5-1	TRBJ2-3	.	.	CASSPGISTDTQYF	TGCGCCAGCAGTCCCGGTATTAGCACAGATACGCAGTATTTT
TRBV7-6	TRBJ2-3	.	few	CASSLGLNSDTQYF	TGTGCCAGCAGCTTAGGGCTAAACTCAGATACGCAGTATTTT
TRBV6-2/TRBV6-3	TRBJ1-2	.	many	CASTPGPSYGYTF	TGTGCCAGCACCCCGGGACCGAGCTATGGCTACACCTTC
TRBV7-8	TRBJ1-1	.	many	CASSSLPTNTEAFF	TGTGCCAGCAGCTCATTACCGACGAACACTGAAGCTTTCTTT
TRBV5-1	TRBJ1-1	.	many	CASSLYWPNQEAFF	TGCGCCAGCAGCTTGTATTGGCCTAATCAGGAAGCTTTCTTT
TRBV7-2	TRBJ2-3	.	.	CASSLPFSTDTQYF	TGTGCCAGCAGCTTACCTTTCAGCACAGATACGCAGTATTTT
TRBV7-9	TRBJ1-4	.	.	CASTDLRQNNEKLFF	TGTGCCAGCACTGACCTGCGGCAGAATAATGAAAAACTGTTTTTT
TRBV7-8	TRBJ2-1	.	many	CASSLGQWGIYNEQFF	TGTGCCAGCAGCTTAGGGCAGTGGGGCATCTACAATGAGCAGTTCTTC
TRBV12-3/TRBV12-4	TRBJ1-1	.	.	CASSPSGVVPMNTEAFF	TGTGCCAGCAGCCCATCAGGGGTTGTCCCTATGAACACTGAAGCTTTCTTT
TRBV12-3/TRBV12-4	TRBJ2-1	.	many	CASTFPEGGSTYNEQFF	TGTGCCAGCACCTTCCCGGAAGGAGGATCAACCTACAATGAGCAGTTCTTC
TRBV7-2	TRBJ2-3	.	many	CASSLGVRGTDTQYF	TGTGCCAGCAGCTTAGGGGTCAGGGGTACAGATACGCAGTATTTT
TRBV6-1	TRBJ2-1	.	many	CASSEAQVLPSYNEQFF	TGTGCCAGCAGTGAAGCGCAAGTGTTACCCTCCTACAATGAGCAGTTCTTC
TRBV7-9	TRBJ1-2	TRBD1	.	CASSHPSDRGYGYTF	TGTGCCAGCAGCCATCCATCGGACAGGGGGTATGGCTACACCTTC
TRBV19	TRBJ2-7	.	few	CASSVGTMAYEQYF	TGTGCCAGTAGTGTCGGGACAATGGCCTACGAGCAGTACTTC
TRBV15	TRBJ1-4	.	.	CATSGQTESDEKLFF	TGTGCCACCAGCGGACAGACGGAGAGTGATGAAAAACTGTTTTTT
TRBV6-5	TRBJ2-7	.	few	CASSYDGGGEQYF	TGTGCCAGCAGTTACGACGGGGGTGGCGAGCAGTACTTC
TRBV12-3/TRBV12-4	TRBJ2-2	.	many	CASTSRGGNTGELFF	TGTGCCAGCACCTCCCGGGGCGGGAACACCGGGGAGCTGTTTTTT
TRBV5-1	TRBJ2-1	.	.	CASRAQPDNEQFF	TGCGCCAGCCGTGCACAGCCAGACAATGAGCAGTTCTTC